The source of this T cell receptor beta chain is a study of T cells in Graves' hyperthyroidism and ophthalmopathy. Findings and caveats of the study: Clonotypes that were expanded in thyroid above 0.001 mostly appeared in blood too. Stable hyperthyroidism was told apart from ophthalmopathy by a model built on 13 V-J features.

This clonotype was detected a few times. The antigen remains undetermined. RNA transcripts were the template for amplifying TCR beta CDR3 regions. The TCR CDR3 was amplified in a first-round RT-PCR using the HTBI primer set. A single record per CDR3 protein comes from TCRdb applying MiXCR to the multiplex PCR reads. Found here are a few hundred thousand distinct CDR3 sequences, around 16% of them singletons; the top ten hold roughly 3.3%. The CDR3 runs 13 residues. Deletions cut 0 bases from V and 8 bases from J, with 10 bases between. Per the germline V gene, CDR1 is DFQATT and CDR2 is SNEGSKA (reference sequence). Ophthalmopathy patients had moderate-to-severe active disease, CAS ≥3, NOSPECS ≥4, and disease duration under 3 months. Clinical symptoms, serum thyroxine and TRAb, thyroid ultrasound and orbital computed tomography together formed the diagnostic basis.

This sequence originates from a woman in her forties with Graves' ophthalmopathy. Material: blood. The chain employs TRBV20-1 and TRBJ1-4; TRBD1 is a possible D gene (6 bases). The DNA for the CDR3 is TGCAGTGCTAGAGACGAGGGGGGGGAAAAACTGTTTTTT. Protein: CSARDEGGEKLFF.